These 15 T cell receptor beta chains came from one sample sequenced in a study of T-cell memory formation after mild COVID-19. A single record per CDR3 protein comes from TCRdb applying MiXCR to the 5' RACE reads. The sample includes about 500,000 distinct CDR3 sequences, roughly 22% of them seen just once. The sample consisted of PBMCs or a T cell subset sorted from them (not recorded which). These receptors were obtained from an adult woman who had mild COVID-19 (a few samples of this study predate the infection). Cell type and time point are not known.

This clonotype was counted between two and nine times. V usage is TRBV24-1 and J usage is TRBJ2-3; 8 bases are shared with TRBD2. CDR1 and CDR2 (germline): KGHDR, SFDVKD. The CDR3 runs 17 residues. The V gene end was trimmed by 5 bases and the J gene end by 4 bases; junction bases not matched to a gene: 13. CDR3 bases: TGTGCCACCAGTGGCGATCTGAAGACTAGCGCCGCAGATACGCAGTATTTT. Translation: CATSGDLKTSAADTQYF.

This sequence joins TRBV18 and TRBJ1-4, with no clear D. This CDR3 contains 13 residues. The germline gives CDR1 KGHSH, CDR2 LQKENI. V was cut by 3 bases and J by 5 bases, with 7 bases left in between. CDR3 sequence reads: CASSPMVNEKLFF. The CDR3 DNA sequence: TGTGCCAGCTCACCCATGGTGAATGAAAAACTGTTTTTT.

This clonotype showed up just a few times. The V and J genes are TRBV24-1 and TRBJ2-1, with TRBD1 matching over 7 bases. This CDR3 region has 13 residues. Germline lookup yields CDR1 KGHDR and CDR2 SFDVKD. The junction had 0 bases not matched to a gene; V was cut back by 4 bases and J by 4 bases. The CDR3 DNA follows: TGTGCCACCAGTGAGACAGGGTACAATGAGCAGTTCTTC. Its protein is CATSETGYNEQFF.

The chain carries TRBV5-6 and TRBJ1-5, with 10 bases matching TRBD1. This CDR3 region has 15 residues. Germline values: CDR1 SGHDT, CDR2 YYEEEE. The V segment lost 0 bases and the J segment 7 bases; nucleotides outside the gene matches: 4. The CDR3 DNA sequence: TGTGCCAGCAGCTTGGGGGACAGGGGAAACCAGCCCCAGCATTTT. Protein product: CASSLGDRGNQPQHF. Full variable domain (missing parts from reference TRBV5-6 and TRBJ1-5): DAGVTQSPTHLIKTRGQQVTLRCSPKSGHDTVSWYQQALGQGPQFIFQYYEEEERQRGNFPDRFSGHQFPNYSSELNVNALLLGDSALYLCASSLGDRGNQPQHFGDGTRLSIL.

This clonotype was counted ten times or more. This chain links TRBV4-1 with TRBJ1-2; the D gene is possibly TRBD1 (5 bases). This CDR3 spans 14 amino acids. The germline V gene has CDR1 MGHRA and CDR2 YSYEKL. Trimming left V 8 bases short and J 0 bases short, with 13 bases between. CDR3 in DNA: TGCGCCAGCGTCGAGGGGCCCCCTAACTATGGCTACACCTTC. The encoded protein is CASVEGPPNYGYTF.

The chain has TRBV12-3 or TRBV12-4 and TRBJ2-3, with TRBD2 identical over 14 bases. The CDR3 length is 18 residues. V lost 5 bases to trimming and J lost 2 bases; unmatched junction nucleotides: 9. CDR3 loop: CASSIGTSGSLFTDTQYF. DNA of the CDR3: TGTGCCAGCAGTATCGGGACTAGCGGGAGTCTATTCACAGATACGCAGTATTTT.

This clonotype appeared many times. The chain uses TRBV7-2 and TRBJ2-7; possibly TRBD2 for D (7 bases). Germline V gene lookup returns CDR1 SGHTA and CDR2 FQGNSA. The V gene lost 6 bases and the J gene lost 2 bases, with 17 bases spanning the gap. The CDR3 covers 15 residues. CDR3 sequence: CASRPTGGGTYEQYF. The CDR3 nucleotides read TGTGCCAGCAGGCCGACCGGCGGGGGCACCTACGAGCAGTACTTC.

This chain connects TRBV19 to TRBJ1-2; perhaps TRBD1 as D (5 bases). Per the germline V gene, CDR1 is LNHDA and CDR2 is SQIVND (reference sequence). V lost 7 bases, J lost 5 bases, and 8 bases lay in between. The CDR3 spans 11 residues. The CDR3: CASTPGYGYTF. CDR3 in DNA: TGTGCCAGTACCCCAGGGTATGGCTACACCTTC.

Of note for this clonotype: One end of the junction fails to match germline, which may point to a read error. The V and J genes are TRBV9 and TRBJ1-2; D gene ambiguous. The length of the CDR3 is 12 residues. CDR1 is SGDLS, CDR2 YYNGEE, per germline. The CDR3, as DNA: TGTGCCAGCAGCGTAGACGTTGGCCCGCTATCTTTC. The encoded protein is CASSVDVGPLSF.

There are a few counts of this clonotype. The chain's CDR3 is CASSLGAGGTQETQYF. In DNA form, the CDR3 reads TGTGCCAGCAGCTTAGGTGCAGGGGGTACCCAAGAGACCCAGTACTTC. The chain recombines TRBV11-2 with TRBJ2-5; TRBD1 matches at 7 bases. Per the germline V gene, CDR1 is SGHAT and CDR2 is FQNNGV. V dropped 1 base and J dropped 1; count of bases not matched to a gene: 6. The CDR3 is made up of 16 amino acids.

This rearrangement joins TRBV4-1 to TRBJ1-5; D is undetermined. The ends were cut back, 2 bases at V and 0 bases at J, with 11 bases in the middle. The CDR3 is 16 residues long. From germline, CDR1 is MGHRA and CDR2 YSYEKL. The DNA for the CDR3 is TGCGCCAGCAGCCAAAGTCCGCCAGTTAGCAATCAGCCCCAGCATTTT. Translating it yields CASSQSPPVSNQPQHF.

The chain uses TRBV6-6 and TRBJ2-6; D might be TRBD1 (6 bases). Germline V gene sequence: CDR1 MNHNY, CDR2 SVGAGI (reference sequence). V lost 6 bases to trimming and J lost 0 bases, with 15 bases between them. CDR3 length equals 17 residues. The CDR3 reads CASSRTGQSSGANVLTF. The CDR3 DNA is TGTGCCAGCAGCCGAACAGGGCAGAGCTCTGGGGCCAACGTCCTGACTTTC.

This clonotype was seen more than once but under ten times. The chain joins TRBV5-5 to TRBJ2-2; D not certain. This CDR3 has 16 amino acids. The V end was cut by 0 bases, the J end by 0 bases, with 9 bases between. Per germline, CDR1 SGHKS and CDR2 YYEKEE (reference sequence). CDR3 protein: CASSLETAPNTGELFF. For the CDR3, the DNA is TGTGCCAGCAGCTTGGAAACGGCCCCGAACACCGGGGAGCTGTTTTTT.

The chain is built from TRBV3-1 and TRBJ2-7, with D hard to call. Between the trimmed V and J ends, which lost 2 bases and 6 bases, there was a span of 5 bases. This CDR3 comprises 11 residues. Germline V gene sequence: CDR1 LGHDT, CDR2 YNNKEL (reference sequence). The CDR3 reads CASSQSAEQYF. The CDR3 nucleotides read TGTGCCAGCAGCCAATCTGCCGAGCAGTACTTC.

The genes are TRBV7-6 and TRBJ2-7; D unresolved. V was pared by 5 bases and J by 0 bases, with 8 bases between. CDR1 is SGHVS and CDR2 is FNYEAQ in the germline V gene. This CDR3 region has 13 residues. As DNA, the CDR3 is TGTGCCAGCAGCCACGACACCTCCTACGAGCAGTACTTC. Translating gives CASSHDTSYEQYF. The full variable domain, in which reference TRBV7-6 and TRBJ2-7 provide the parts outside the CDR3, is GAGVSQSPRYKVTKRGQDVALRCDPISGHVSLYWYRQALGQGPEFLTYFNYEAQQDKSGLPNDRFSAERPEGSISTLTIQRTEQRDSAMYRCASSHDTSYEQYFGPGTRLTVT.